The 12 T cell receptor beta chains reported below all come from one sample, sequenced in a study of T cells in Graves' hyperthyroidism and ophthalmopathy (dated by TCRdb to between 2018 and 2021). Library preparation used multiplex PCR. The data were produced on an Illumina HiSeq 2000. The TCR beta CDR3 regions were amplified from the RNA transcripts. A first-round RT-PCR of the TCR CDR3 used the HTBI primer set with the Qiagen OneStep RT-PCR kit. The public reads were quality trimmed at Q25 with fastp and then assembled into clones with MiXCR by TCRdb, keeping productive beta chains. Rows matching on CDR3 protein sequence are summarized as one entry with the most common DNA and genes. In this sample the table shows 200,000 to 300,000 distinct CDR3 sequences, about 24% of which occur a single time. Approximately 35% of the sample rests with the top ten. Sequenced sample: blood. Source of these receptors: a woman between 40 and 55 years old with Graves' ophthalmopathy.

The V gene is TRBV19, the J gene TRBJ2-1; D is uncertain. The CDR3 contains 15 residues. Germline V CDR1 and CDR2: LNHDA, SQIVND (reference sequence). V shed 1 base and J shed 6 bases, with 13 bases lying between them. The CDR3 is CASSIAGRFGNEQFF. As DNA, the CDR3 is TGTGCCAGTAGTATAGCCGGGCGTTTTGGCAATGAGCAGTTCTTC.

This clonotype was detected ten times or more. The chain joins TRBV11-1 to TRBJ2-7, with 7 bases fitting TRBD1. Germline trimming cut 3 bases from V and 1 base from J; bases unmatched to any gene: 9. Germline V gene data show CDR1 as SGHAT and CDR2 as FQDESV (reference sequence). This CDR3 is 16 amino acids long. The DNA for the CDR3 is TGTGCCAGCAGCTTTCCGACAGGGAGCCCATCCTACGAGCAGTACTTC. The encoded protein is CASSFPTGSPSYEQYF.

The chain recombines TRBV18 with TRBJ2-5, with TRBD1 matching 8 bases. This CDR3 has 14 amino acids. CDR1 and CDR2 (germline): KGHSH, LQKENI. Unmatched junction bases numbered 4, after V lost 3 bases and J lost 4 bases. The CDR3 DNA reads as TGTGCCAGCTCACCCTGGACAGGGCCAGAGACCCAGTACTTC. It yields the protein CASSPWTGPETQYF.

For this clonotype: It may be a read error: a sequence one base away is much more abundant. V usage is TRBV7-9 and J usage is TRBJ1-6; 7 bases match TRBD1. CDR3 size: 16 residues. The V gene end was trimmed by 5 bases and the J gene end by 8 bases; junction bases not matched to a gene: 12. Germline CDR1 reads SEHNR; CDR2 reads FQNEAQ (reference sequence). CDR3 DNA: TGTGCCAGCAGCATTGGGCCACAGGGGTATGATTCACCCCTCCACTTT. Amino acids: CASSIGPQGYDSPLHF.

Comments on this clonotype: At one end the junction does not follow the germline gene, possibly because of a read error. The chain has TRBV28 and TRBJ1-5; the match to TRBD1 covers 8 bases. CDR3 length equals 16 residues. Germline CDR1 reads MDHEN; CDR2 reads SYDVKM. CDR3 region: CATCDRGFYSNQPQPF. For the CDR3, the DNA is TGTGCCACCTGCGACAGGGGATTTTATAGCAATCAGCCCCAGCCTTTT.

The rearrangement joins TRBV6-1 to TRBJ1-5, with 7 bases aligning to TRBD1. Germline CDR1 reads MNHNS; CDR2 reads SASEGT. J lost 1 base, V lost 5 bases, and 8 bases had no gene match. This CDR3 comprises 16 residues. The CDR3 here is CASSPRTGGSNQPQHF. For the CDR3, the DNA is TGTGCCAGCAGTCCACGGACAGGAGGCAGCAATCAGCCCCAGCATTTT.

This clonotype was seen repeatedly, ten times or more. The chain is built from TRBV12-3 or TRBV12-4 and TRBJ2-7, with TRBD2 as a possible D gene (6 bases). The CDR3 covers 15 residues. V was pared by 5 bases and J by 0 bases, with 14 bases between. The CDR3 coding sequence is TGTGCCAGCAGTATACTAGCTGTCCTCTCCTACGAGCAGTACTTC. Its protein product is CASSILAVLSYEQYF.

This clonotype was seen many times. The genes are TRBV27 and TRBJ2-5, with 8 bases lining up with TRBD1. CDR1 is MNHEY, CDR2 SMNVEV, per germline (reference sequence). The CDR3 is made up of 14 amino acids. After removal of 5 bases from V and 6 bases from J, the junction contained 8 bases not matched to a gene. The CDR3 nucleotides read TGTGCCAGCAGTCCAAGACAGGGGATGCAGACCCAGTACTTC. This codes for CASSPRQGMQTQYF.

The table lists this clonotype with many counts. The J gene is TRBJ2-2, the V gene TRBV6-1; 12 nucleotides align to TRBD1. CDR1 is MNHNS and CDR2 is SASEGT in the germline V gene. The V gene end was trimmed by 6 bases and the J gene end by 5 bases; junction bases not matched to a gene: 7. CDR3 length: 16 amino acids. The CDR3 region has the DNA TGTGCCAGCAGACCCCCGGGACAGGGGGCGACCGGGGAGCTGTTTTTT. It translates to CASRPPGQGATGELFF.

This clonotype was found many times. The chain has TRBV19 and TRBJ2-7; TRBD2 matches at 10 bases. The CDR3 sequence is 13 residues long. Germline CDR1 LNHDA, CDR2 SQIVND (reference sequence). After removal of 6 bases from V and 6 bases from J, the junction contained 5 bases not matched to a gene. The CDR3 nucleotides read TGTGCCAGTAGGAAGCGGGAGGGCCTCGAGCAGTACTTC. Protein product: CASRKREGLEQYF.

This clonotype has ten or more counts. In DNA, the CDR3 is TGTGCCAGCAGCTTAAGGTTGACGACAGGGACCCCTAGCTATGGCTACACCTTC. Translation gives CASSLRLTTGTPSYGYTF. V gene TRBV11-2 combines with J gene TRBJ1-2; TRBD1 matches at 7 bases. CDR1 is SGHAT, CDR2 FQNNGV, per germline. Losses at the gene ends were 2 bases for V and 4 bases for J; bases not matched to a gene: 16. CDR3 size: 18 residues.

This clonotype was observed at least ten times. The V call is TRBV19, the J call TRBJ2-5; TRBD1 matches at 9 bases. Per germline, CDR1 LNHDA and CDR2 SQIVND (reference sequence). The V gene end was trimmed by 5 bases and the J gene end by 1 base; junction bases not matched to a gene: 11. The CDR3 runs 17 residues. Here the CDR3 DNA reads TGTGCCAGTAGTTACCGACCGGGACAGGGCTTCCAAGAGACCCAGTACTTC. Translated, it gives CASSYRPGQGFQETQYF.